The source of this T cell receptor beta chain is a study of blood T cell repertoires in COVID-19. Whole-study context: Acute-phase and convalescent COVID-19 samples originated in the United States, Italy and Spain. T cells, B-cell-depleted T cells, or PBMCs supplied cDNA or gDNA.

As processed by the authors: Quantification of nucleated cells was approximated via reference gene primer amplification. Repertoires were generated with immunoSEQ multiplex PCR, while TCRdb's copy carries only in-frame clones and drops some. V, J and clone size reflect that table, while D and trimming were determined from the DNA. The sample contains a few hundred thousand clones, about 87% of which appear only once. CDR1 and CDR2 (germline): LNHDA, SQIVND (reference sequence). V lost 6 bases and J lost 5; bases outside the gene matches: 3. This CDR3 region has 13 residues. The sequence was obtained from a woman aged 30 to 39 who had recovered from COVID-19. The gene calls are TRBV19 and TRBJ2-2; TRBD1 matches 7 bases. Specimen: peripheral blood. CDR3 sequence reads: CASSNRGTGELFF. DNA for the CDR3: TGTGCCAGTAGCAACAGGGGAACCGGGGAGCTGTTTTTT.